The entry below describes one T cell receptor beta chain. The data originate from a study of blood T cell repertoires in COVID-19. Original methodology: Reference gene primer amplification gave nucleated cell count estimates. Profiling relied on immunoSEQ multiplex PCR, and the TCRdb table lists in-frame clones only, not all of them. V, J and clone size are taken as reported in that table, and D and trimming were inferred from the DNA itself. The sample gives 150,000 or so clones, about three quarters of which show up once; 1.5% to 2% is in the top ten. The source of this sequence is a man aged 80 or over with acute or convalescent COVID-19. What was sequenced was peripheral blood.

The DNA of the CDR3 is TGTGCCAGCAGCTTGGGGACAGGCAACTCTGGAAACACCATATATTTT. This gives the protein CASSLGTGNSGNTIYF. This rearrangement joins TRBV7-6 to TRBJ1-3; TRBD1 aligns across 8 bases. V shed 3 bases and J 0 bases; nucleotides not matched to a gene: 4. Per the germline V gene, CDR1 is SGHVS and CDR2 is FNYEAQ. There are 16 residues in the CDR3.